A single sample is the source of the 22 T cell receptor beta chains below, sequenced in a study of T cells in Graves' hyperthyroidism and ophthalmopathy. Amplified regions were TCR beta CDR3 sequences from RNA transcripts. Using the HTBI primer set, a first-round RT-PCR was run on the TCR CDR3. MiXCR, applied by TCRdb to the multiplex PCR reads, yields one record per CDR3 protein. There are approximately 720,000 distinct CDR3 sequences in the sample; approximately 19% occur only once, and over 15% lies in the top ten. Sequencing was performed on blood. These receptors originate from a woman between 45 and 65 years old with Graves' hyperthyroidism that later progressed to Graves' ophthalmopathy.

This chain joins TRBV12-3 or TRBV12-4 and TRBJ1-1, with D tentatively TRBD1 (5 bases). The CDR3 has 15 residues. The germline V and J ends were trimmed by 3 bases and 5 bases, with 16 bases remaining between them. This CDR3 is CASSLGGGIQTEAFF. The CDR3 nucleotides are TGTGCCAGCAGTTTGGGGGGGGGGATACAGACTGAAGCTTTCTTT.

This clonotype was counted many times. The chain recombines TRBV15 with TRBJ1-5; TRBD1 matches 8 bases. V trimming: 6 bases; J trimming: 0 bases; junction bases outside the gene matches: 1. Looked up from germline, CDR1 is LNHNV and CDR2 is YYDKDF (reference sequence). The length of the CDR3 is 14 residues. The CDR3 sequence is CATRGTGSNQPQHF. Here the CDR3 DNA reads TGTGCCACCAGAGGGACAGGTAGCAATCAGCCCCAGCATTTT. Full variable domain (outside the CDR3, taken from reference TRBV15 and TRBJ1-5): DAMVIQNPRYQVTQFGKPVTLSCSQTLNHNVMYWYQQKSSQAPKLLFHYYDKDFNNEADTPDNFQSRRPNTSFCFLDIRSPGLGDTAMYLCATRGTGSNQPQHFGDGTRLSIL.

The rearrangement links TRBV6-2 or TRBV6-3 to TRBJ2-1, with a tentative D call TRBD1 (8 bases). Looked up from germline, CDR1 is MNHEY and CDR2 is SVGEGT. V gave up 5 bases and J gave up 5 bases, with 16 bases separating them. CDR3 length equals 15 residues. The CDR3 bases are TGTGCCAGCAGTCTAAGGACAGGGAGGGACAATGAGCAGTTCTTC. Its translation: CASSLRTGRDNEQFF.

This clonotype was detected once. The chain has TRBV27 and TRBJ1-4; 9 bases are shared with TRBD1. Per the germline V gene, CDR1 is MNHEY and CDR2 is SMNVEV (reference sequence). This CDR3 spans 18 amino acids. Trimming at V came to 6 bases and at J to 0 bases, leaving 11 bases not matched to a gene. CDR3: CASSKGDRVFATNEKLFF. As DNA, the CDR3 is TGTGCCAGCAGCAAGGGGGACAGGGTTTTTGCAACTAATGAAAAACTGTTTTTT.

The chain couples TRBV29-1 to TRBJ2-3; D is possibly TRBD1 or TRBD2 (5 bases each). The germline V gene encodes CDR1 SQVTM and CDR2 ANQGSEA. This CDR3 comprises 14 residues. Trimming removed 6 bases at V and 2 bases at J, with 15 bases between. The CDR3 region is CSVRPEGSTDTQYF. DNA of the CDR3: TGCAGCGTCCGCCCCGAGGGGTCCACAGATACGCAGTATTTT.

The CDR3 here is CASSYLGQGVTEAFF. In DNA, the CDR3 is TGTGCCAGCAGTTACCTGGGACAGGGTGTCACTGAAGCTTTCTTT. The chain joins TRBV6-9 to TRBJ1-1, with TRBD1 identical over 9 bases. Looked up from germline, CDR1 is MNHGY and CDR2 is SVAAGI. The ends lost 3 bases at V and 4 bases at J; junction bases unmatched: 6. This CDR3 has 15 amino acids.

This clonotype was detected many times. The CDR3 region is CASSSGLAGDQFF. For the CDR3, the DNA is TGTGCCAGCAGCTCGGGACTAGCGGGGGACCAGTTCTTC. The chain uses TRBV7-3 and TRBJ2-1; 14 nucleotides match TRBD2. From germline, CDR1 is SGHTA and CDR2 FQGTGA. The CDR3 runs to 13 residues. Unmatched junction bases numbered 3, after V lost 4 bases and J lost 13 bases.

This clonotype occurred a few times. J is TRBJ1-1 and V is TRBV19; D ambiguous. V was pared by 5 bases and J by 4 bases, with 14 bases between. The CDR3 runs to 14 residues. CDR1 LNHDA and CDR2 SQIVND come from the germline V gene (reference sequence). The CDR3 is CASSAGGGVTEAFF. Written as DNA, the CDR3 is TGTGCCAGTAGTGCAGGAGGAGGCGTCACTGAAGCTTTCTTT.

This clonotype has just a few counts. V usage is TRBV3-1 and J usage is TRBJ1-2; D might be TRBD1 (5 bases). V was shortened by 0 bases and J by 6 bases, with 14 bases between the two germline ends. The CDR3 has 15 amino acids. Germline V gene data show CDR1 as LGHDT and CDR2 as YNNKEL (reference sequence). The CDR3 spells CASSQDPGAGNGYTF. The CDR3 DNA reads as TGTGCCAGCAGCCAAGATCCCGGGGCAGGGAATGGCTACACCTTC.

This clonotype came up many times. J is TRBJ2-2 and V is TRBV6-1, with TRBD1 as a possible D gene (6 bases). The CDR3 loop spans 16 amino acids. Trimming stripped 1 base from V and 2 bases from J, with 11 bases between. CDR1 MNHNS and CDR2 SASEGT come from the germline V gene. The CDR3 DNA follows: TGTGCCAGCAGTGAAGATAGGACAGCCAACACCGGGGAGCTGTTTTTT. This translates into CASSEDRTANTGELFF.

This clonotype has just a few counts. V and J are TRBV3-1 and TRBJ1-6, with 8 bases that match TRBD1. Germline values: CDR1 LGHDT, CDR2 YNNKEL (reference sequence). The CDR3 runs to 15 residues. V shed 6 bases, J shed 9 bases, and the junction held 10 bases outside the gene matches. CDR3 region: CASRQKQGDPSPLHF. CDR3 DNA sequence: TGTGCCAGCAGACAAAAACAGGGGGACCCTTCACCCCTCCACTTT. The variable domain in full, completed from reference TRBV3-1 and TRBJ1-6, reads DTAVSQTPKYLVTQMGNDKSIKCEQNLGHDTMYWYKQDSKKFLKIMFSYNNKELIINETVPNRFSPKSPDKAHLNLHINSLELGDSAVYFCASRQKQGDPSPLHFGNGTRLTVT.

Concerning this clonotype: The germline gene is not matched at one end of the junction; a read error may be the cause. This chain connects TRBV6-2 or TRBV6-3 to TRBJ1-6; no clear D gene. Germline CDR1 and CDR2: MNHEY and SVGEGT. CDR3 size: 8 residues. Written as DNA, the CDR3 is TGCTGGGTTTCACCCCTCCACTTT. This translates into CWVSPLHF.

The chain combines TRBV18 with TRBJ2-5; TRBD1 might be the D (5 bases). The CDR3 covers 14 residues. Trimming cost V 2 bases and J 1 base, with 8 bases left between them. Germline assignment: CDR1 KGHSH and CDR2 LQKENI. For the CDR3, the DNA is TGTGCCAGCTCACCAACGACAGTCCAAGAGACCCAGTACTTC. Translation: CASSPTTVQETQYF.

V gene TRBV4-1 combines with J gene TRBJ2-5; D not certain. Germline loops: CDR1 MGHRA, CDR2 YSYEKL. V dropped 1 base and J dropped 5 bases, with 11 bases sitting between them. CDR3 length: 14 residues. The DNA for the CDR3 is TGCGCCAGCAGCCAAGTTGTTGTGGTTGAGACCCAGTACTTC. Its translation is CASSQVVVVETQYF.

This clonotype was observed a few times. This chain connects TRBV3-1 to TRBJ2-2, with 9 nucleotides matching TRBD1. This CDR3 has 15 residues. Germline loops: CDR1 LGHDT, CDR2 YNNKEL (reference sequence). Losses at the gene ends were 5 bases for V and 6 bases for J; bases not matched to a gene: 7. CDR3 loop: CASSVPGTGSGELFF. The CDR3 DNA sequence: TGTGCCAGCAGCGTCCCCGGGACAGGGTCCGGGGAGCTGTTTTTT.

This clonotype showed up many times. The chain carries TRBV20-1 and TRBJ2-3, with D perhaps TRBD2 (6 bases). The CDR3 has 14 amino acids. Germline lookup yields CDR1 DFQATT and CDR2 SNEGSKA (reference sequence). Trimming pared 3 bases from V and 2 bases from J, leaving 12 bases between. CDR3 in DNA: TGCAGTGCTAGGAGTGGAGGGGCCACAGATACGCAGTATTTT. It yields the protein CSARSGGATDTQYF.

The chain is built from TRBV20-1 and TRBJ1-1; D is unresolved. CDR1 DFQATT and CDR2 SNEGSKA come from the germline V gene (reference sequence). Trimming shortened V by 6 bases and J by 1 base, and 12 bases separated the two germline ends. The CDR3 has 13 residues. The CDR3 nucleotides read TGCAGTGCCCATCCTGACCCGAACACTGAAGCTTTCTTT. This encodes CSAHPDPNTEAFF.

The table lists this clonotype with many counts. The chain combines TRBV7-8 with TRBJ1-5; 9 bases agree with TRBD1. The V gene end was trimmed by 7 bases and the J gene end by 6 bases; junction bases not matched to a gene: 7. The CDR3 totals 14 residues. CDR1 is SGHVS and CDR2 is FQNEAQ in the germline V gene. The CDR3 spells CASTQDRGVQPQHF. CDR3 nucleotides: TGTGCCAGCACCCAGGACAGGGGTGTTCAGCCCCAGCATTTT. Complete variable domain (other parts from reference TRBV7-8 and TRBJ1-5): GAGVSQSPRYKVAKRGQDVALRCDPISGHVSLFWYQQALGQGPEFLTYFQNEAQLDKSGLPSDRFFAERPEGSVSTLKIQRTQQEDSAVYLCASTQDRGVQPQHFGDGTRLSIL.

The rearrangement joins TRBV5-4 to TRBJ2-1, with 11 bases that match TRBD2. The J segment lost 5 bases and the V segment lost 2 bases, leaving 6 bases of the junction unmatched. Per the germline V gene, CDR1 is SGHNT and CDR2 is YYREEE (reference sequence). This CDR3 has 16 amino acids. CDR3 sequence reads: CASSLWASGGNNEQFF. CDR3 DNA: TGTGCCAGCAGCTTATGGGCTAGCGGGGGGAACAATGAGCAGTTCTTC.

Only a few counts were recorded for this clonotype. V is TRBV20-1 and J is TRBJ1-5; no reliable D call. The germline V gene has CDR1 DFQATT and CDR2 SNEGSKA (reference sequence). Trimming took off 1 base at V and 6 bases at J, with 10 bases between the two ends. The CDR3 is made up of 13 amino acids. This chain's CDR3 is CSARVRGLQPQHF. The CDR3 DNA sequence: TGCAGTGCTAGAGTAAGAGGGCTTCAGCCCCAGCATTTT.

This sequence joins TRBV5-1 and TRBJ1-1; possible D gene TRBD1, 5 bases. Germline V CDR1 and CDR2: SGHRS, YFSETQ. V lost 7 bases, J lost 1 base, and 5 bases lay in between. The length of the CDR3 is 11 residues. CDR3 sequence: CASQGNTEAFF. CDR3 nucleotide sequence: TGCGCCAGCCAGGGGAACACTGAAGCTTTCTTT.

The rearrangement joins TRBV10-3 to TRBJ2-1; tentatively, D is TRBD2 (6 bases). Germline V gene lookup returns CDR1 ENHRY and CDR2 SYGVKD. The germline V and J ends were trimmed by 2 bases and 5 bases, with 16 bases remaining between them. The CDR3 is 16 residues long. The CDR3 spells CAISETLEGRNNEQFF. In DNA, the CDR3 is TGTGCCATCAGTGAGACCCTAGAGGGGAGGAACAATGAGCAGTTCTTC.